This TCR beta chain was captured by sequencing in a study of cytomegalovirus exposure and HLA in healthy donors. Findings of the study overall: Overall, approximately 150 TCR beta chains were annotated as cytomegalovirus-associated. Exclusion as indistinguishable affected some V segments, including TRBV6-2 and TRBV6-3.

As to this clone: The antigen is unknown. The junction differs from germline at one of its ends, possibly a read error.

Both 60 Vbeta primers and 13 Jbeta primers went into the PCR. Libraries were prepared by immunoSEQ multiplex PCR; TCRdb keeps only in-frame clonotypes and omits some of them. The table has 150,000 to 200,000 clones, approximately 80% seen once. CDR3 length: 13 residues. The germline CDR1 and CDR2 sequences are SSHAT and FNYEAQ (reference sequence). This sequence originates from a man aged 18 to 29 in good health and CMV-seropositive. The sample was PBMCs. This sequence joins TRBV7-7 and TRBJ2-2; D remains ambiguous. In nucleotides, the CDR3 is TGTGCTAGCAGCTTAGACTCGTCCGGGGAGCTGTTTTTT. Its translation: CASSLDSSGELFF.